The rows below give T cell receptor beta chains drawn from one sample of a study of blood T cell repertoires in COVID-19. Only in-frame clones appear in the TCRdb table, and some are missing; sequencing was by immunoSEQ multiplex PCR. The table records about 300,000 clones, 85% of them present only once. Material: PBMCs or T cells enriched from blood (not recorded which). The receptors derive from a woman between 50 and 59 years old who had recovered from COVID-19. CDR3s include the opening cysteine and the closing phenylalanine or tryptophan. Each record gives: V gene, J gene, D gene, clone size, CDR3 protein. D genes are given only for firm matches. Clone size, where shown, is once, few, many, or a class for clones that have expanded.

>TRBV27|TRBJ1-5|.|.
CASAGRNQPQHF
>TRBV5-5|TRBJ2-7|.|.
CASSLAPGYEQYF
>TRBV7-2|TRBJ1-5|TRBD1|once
CASSLMGQGKPQHF
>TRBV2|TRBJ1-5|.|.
CASATEYSNQPQHF
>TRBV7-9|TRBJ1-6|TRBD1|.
CASSFDRVWSPLHF
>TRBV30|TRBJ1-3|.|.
CAWSRGYEAGNTIYF
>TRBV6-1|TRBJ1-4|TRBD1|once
CASSGGTAATNEKLFF
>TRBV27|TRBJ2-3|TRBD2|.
CASSSRLAGAADTQYF
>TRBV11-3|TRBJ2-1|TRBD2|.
CASSQQGLAGHHEQFF
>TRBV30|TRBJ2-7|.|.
CAWSRGLSYEQYF
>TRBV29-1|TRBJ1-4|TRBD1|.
CSVEGQGDEKLFF
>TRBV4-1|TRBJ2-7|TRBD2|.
CASSQVGGSGGEQYF
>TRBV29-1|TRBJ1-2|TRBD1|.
CSVETLGDRYNYGYTF
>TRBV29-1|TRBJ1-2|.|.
CSVPRGNYGYTF
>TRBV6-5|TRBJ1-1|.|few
CASSRPGQRAFF
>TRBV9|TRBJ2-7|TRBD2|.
CASSVGGTSGIYEQYF
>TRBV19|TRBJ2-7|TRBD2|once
CASRELAGFSYEQYF
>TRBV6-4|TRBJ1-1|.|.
CASSQTGNTEAFF
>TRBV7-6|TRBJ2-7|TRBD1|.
CASSFRTGRDNSEQYF
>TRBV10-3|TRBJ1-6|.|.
CAIRQTGYGNSPLHF